This section outlines one TCR beta chain sequence together with its context. The record originates from a study of blood T cell repertoires in COVID-19. Study in general: COVID-19 samples, acute and convalescent, were from the United States, Italy and Spain.

Generated by immunoSEQ multiplex PCR, the TCRdb table keeps only in-frame clones and is missing some. The table includes 150,000 to 200,000 clones, approximately 88% detected once. The CDR3 runs to 16 residues. With 5 bases clipped from V and 7 bases from J, the junction kept 8 bases outside the gene matches. The germline V gene has CDR1 MNHEY and CDR2 SMNVEV (reference sequence). The receptor was isolated from a woman aged 40-49 years with COVID-19, enrolled during active disease. The sequencing sample was made of peripheral blood. The V and J genes are TRBV27 and TRBJ2-2; the match to TRBD2 covers 12 bases. Here the CDR3 reads CASSPPSGGAFGELFF. CDR3 sequence (DNA): TGTGCCAGCAGTCCTCCTAGCGGGGGGGCCTTCGGGGAGCTGTTTTTT.